The 6 T cell receptor beta chains below were found in one sample sequenced in a study of identical twins. MiXCR, applied by TCRdb to the 5' RACE reads, yields one record per CDR3 protein. The sample carries some 690,000 distinct CDR3 sequences, 21% recorded once. These data are also associated with another study on T cells expressing NK-cell markers.

The source material was PBMCs. These receptor sequences come from a woman between 18 and 30 years old in good health.

This clonotype came up many times. The chain couples TRBV5-1 to TRBJ2-7, with D maybe TRBD1 (6 bases). Germline CDR1 is SGHRS and CDR2 is YFSETQ. CDR3 length: 15 residues. The V gene lost 5 bases and the J gene lost 0 bases, with 15 bases spanning the gap. The CDR3 loop reads CASRTQQDSSYEQYF. CDR3 sequence (DNA): TGCGCCAGCAGAACCCAACAGGACAGCTCCTACGAGCAGTACTTC.

This clonotype came up many times. The rearrangement uses TRBV12-3 or TRBV12-4 and TRBJ2-1; 8 bases are a match to TRBD1. V was clipped by 8 bases and J by 9 bases; unmatched bases: 9. The CDR3 loop spans 13 amino acids. This CDR3 reads CASREQGAGEQFF. CDR3 coding DNA: TGTGCCAGCCGGGAGCAGGGGGCTGGTGAGCAGTTCTTC.

V and J are TRBV10-3 and TRBJ2-3; D is perhaps TRBD1 (5 bases). The CDR3 consists of 14 residues. The germline CDR1 and CDR2 sequences are ENHRY and SYGVKD. V shed 7 bases and J shed 0 bases, with 11 bases lying between them. The CDR3: CAIKGVGSTDTQYF. Here the CDR3 DNA reads TGTGCCATCAAAGGGGTGGGTAGCACAGATACGCAGTATTTT.

This clonotype has just a few counts. The chain has TRBV2 and TRBJ1-1; D gene unclear. Germline CDR1 and CDR2: SNHLY and FYNNEI. This CDR3 region has 13 residues. V lost 4 bases and J 4 bases, leaving 10 bases between the germline ends. CDR3 amino acids: CASSAGSSTEAFF. CDR3 sequence (DNA): TGTGCCAGCAGTGCAGGTAGTAGCACTGAAGCTTTCTTT.

This clonotype came up a few times. The chain has TRBV11-2 and TRBJ2-1; D tentatively fits TRBD1 or TRBD2 (5 bases each). CDR1 and CDR2 (germline): SGHAT, FQNNGV. V was pared by 2 bases and J by 7 bases, with 15 bases between. The CDR3 is made up of 15 amino acids. The CDR3 spells CASSLMGPPRNEQFF. CDR3 nucleotides: TGTGCCAGCAGCTTAATGGGACCGCCCCGAAATGAGCAGTTCTTC.

The chain employs TRBV10-3 and TRBJ2-1; 14 bases map to TRBD2. The CDR3 has 16 residues. Per the germline V gene, CDR1 is ENHRY and CDR2 is SYGVKD. V dropped 6 bases and J dropped 8; count of bases not matched to a gene: 9. The CDR3 DNA reads as TGTGCCATCAGGACTAGCGGGAGGGGGGGGTCGGATGAGCAGTTCTTC. It yields the protein CAIRTSGRGGSDEQFF.